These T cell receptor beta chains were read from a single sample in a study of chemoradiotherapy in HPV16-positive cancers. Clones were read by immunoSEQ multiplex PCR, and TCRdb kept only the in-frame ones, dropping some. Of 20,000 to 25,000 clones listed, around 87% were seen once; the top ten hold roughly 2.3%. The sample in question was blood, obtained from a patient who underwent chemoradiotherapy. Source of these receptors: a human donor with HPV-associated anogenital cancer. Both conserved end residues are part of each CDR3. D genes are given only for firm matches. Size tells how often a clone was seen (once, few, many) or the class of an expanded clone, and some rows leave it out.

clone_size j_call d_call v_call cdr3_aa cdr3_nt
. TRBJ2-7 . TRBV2 CASGGYEQYF TGTGCCAGCGGGGGCTACGAGCAGTACTTC
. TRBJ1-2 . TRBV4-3 CASSQDLGRYGYTF TGCGCCAGCAGCCAAGATCTTGGCCGGTATGGCTACACCTTC
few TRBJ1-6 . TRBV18 CASSPQGAGSPLHF TGTGCCAGCTCACCACAGGGAGCGGGTTCACCCCTCCACTTT
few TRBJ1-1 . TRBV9 CASSALPGQNTEAFF TGTGCCAGCAGCGCGCTACCGGGACAGAACACTGAAGCTTTCTTT
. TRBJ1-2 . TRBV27 CASSLAWTGYGYTF TGTGCCAGCAGTTTAGCCTGGACGGGGTATGGCTACACCTTC
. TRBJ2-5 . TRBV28 CASLVSGGETQYF TGTGCCAGCCTCGTCTCCGGGGGAGAGACCCAGTACTTC
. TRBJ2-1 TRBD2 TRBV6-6 CASSKGLAGGGNEQFF TGTGCCAGCAGTAAGGGACTAGCGGGAGGGGGCAATGAGCAGTTCTTC
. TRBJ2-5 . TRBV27 CASRSGMGTQYF TGTGCCAGCAGATCGGGTATGGGGACCCAGTACTTC
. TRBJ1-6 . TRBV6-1 CASSNPGRFLHF TGTGCCAGCAGTAACCCGGGACGGTTCCTCCACTTT
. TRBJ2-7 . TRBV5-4 CASSLGGSGYEQYF TGTGCCAGCAGCTTGGGTGGGAGCGGCTACGAGCAGTACTTC
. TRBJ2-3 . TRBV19 CASSIIAGTDTQYF TGTGCCAGTAGTATTATTGCCGGCACAGATACGCAGTATTTT
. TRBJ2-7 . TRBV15 CATSRVAGRPYEQYF TGTGCCACCAGTAGAGTTGCAGGCCGACCTTACGAGCAGTACTTC
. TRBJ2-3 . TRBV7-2 CASSLTRGAGTDTQYF TGTGCCAGCAGCTTGACAAGGGGCGCGGGCACAGATACGCAGTATTTT
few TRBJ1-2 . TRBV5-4 CASSPREGRYGYTF TGTGCCAGCAGCCCGAGAGAGGGACGCTATGGCTACACCTTC
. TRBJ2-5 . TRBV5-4 CASSLEWDFGETQYF TGTGCCAGCAGCTTGGAGTGGGACTTCGGAGAGACCCAGTACTTC
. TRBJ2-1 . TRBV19 CASSTGVGLFF TGTGCCAGTAGTACAGGGGTGGGGCTCTTCTTC